This T cell receptor beta chain originates from a study of T cell responses to AZD1222 COVID-19 vaccine. The study's findings and limits: The sample set comprised mostly white British donors with more females, and clonal diversity was possibly underestimated. Close to half of spike-specific TCRs reportedly recognize unmutated variant regions. All repertoire sampling was performed exclusively after the peak T cell response. Spike as a whole was targeted by vaccine-associated CD4 TCRs, dominant at 160-218 and 743-854.

Germline CDR1 and CDR2: LGHNA and YSLEER. Trimming pared 0 bases from V and 5 bases from J, leaving 7 bases between. This CDR3 has 13 amino acids. Here immunoSEQ multiplex PCR was the method, and the copy in TCRdb shows in-frame clones only, minus some. The sample lists over 120,000 clones; 90% to 95% were seen once. Regarding this clone: Its antigen is still unknown.

The source was peripheral blood, collected on day 0 of AZD1222 vaccination. The V and J genes are TRBV4-3 and TRBJ2-5; D gene ambiguous. The TCR originated in an adult in good health. CDR3: CASSQDFGETQYF. The CDR3, as DNA: TGCGCCAGCAGCCAAGATTTTGGGGAGACCCAGTACTTC.